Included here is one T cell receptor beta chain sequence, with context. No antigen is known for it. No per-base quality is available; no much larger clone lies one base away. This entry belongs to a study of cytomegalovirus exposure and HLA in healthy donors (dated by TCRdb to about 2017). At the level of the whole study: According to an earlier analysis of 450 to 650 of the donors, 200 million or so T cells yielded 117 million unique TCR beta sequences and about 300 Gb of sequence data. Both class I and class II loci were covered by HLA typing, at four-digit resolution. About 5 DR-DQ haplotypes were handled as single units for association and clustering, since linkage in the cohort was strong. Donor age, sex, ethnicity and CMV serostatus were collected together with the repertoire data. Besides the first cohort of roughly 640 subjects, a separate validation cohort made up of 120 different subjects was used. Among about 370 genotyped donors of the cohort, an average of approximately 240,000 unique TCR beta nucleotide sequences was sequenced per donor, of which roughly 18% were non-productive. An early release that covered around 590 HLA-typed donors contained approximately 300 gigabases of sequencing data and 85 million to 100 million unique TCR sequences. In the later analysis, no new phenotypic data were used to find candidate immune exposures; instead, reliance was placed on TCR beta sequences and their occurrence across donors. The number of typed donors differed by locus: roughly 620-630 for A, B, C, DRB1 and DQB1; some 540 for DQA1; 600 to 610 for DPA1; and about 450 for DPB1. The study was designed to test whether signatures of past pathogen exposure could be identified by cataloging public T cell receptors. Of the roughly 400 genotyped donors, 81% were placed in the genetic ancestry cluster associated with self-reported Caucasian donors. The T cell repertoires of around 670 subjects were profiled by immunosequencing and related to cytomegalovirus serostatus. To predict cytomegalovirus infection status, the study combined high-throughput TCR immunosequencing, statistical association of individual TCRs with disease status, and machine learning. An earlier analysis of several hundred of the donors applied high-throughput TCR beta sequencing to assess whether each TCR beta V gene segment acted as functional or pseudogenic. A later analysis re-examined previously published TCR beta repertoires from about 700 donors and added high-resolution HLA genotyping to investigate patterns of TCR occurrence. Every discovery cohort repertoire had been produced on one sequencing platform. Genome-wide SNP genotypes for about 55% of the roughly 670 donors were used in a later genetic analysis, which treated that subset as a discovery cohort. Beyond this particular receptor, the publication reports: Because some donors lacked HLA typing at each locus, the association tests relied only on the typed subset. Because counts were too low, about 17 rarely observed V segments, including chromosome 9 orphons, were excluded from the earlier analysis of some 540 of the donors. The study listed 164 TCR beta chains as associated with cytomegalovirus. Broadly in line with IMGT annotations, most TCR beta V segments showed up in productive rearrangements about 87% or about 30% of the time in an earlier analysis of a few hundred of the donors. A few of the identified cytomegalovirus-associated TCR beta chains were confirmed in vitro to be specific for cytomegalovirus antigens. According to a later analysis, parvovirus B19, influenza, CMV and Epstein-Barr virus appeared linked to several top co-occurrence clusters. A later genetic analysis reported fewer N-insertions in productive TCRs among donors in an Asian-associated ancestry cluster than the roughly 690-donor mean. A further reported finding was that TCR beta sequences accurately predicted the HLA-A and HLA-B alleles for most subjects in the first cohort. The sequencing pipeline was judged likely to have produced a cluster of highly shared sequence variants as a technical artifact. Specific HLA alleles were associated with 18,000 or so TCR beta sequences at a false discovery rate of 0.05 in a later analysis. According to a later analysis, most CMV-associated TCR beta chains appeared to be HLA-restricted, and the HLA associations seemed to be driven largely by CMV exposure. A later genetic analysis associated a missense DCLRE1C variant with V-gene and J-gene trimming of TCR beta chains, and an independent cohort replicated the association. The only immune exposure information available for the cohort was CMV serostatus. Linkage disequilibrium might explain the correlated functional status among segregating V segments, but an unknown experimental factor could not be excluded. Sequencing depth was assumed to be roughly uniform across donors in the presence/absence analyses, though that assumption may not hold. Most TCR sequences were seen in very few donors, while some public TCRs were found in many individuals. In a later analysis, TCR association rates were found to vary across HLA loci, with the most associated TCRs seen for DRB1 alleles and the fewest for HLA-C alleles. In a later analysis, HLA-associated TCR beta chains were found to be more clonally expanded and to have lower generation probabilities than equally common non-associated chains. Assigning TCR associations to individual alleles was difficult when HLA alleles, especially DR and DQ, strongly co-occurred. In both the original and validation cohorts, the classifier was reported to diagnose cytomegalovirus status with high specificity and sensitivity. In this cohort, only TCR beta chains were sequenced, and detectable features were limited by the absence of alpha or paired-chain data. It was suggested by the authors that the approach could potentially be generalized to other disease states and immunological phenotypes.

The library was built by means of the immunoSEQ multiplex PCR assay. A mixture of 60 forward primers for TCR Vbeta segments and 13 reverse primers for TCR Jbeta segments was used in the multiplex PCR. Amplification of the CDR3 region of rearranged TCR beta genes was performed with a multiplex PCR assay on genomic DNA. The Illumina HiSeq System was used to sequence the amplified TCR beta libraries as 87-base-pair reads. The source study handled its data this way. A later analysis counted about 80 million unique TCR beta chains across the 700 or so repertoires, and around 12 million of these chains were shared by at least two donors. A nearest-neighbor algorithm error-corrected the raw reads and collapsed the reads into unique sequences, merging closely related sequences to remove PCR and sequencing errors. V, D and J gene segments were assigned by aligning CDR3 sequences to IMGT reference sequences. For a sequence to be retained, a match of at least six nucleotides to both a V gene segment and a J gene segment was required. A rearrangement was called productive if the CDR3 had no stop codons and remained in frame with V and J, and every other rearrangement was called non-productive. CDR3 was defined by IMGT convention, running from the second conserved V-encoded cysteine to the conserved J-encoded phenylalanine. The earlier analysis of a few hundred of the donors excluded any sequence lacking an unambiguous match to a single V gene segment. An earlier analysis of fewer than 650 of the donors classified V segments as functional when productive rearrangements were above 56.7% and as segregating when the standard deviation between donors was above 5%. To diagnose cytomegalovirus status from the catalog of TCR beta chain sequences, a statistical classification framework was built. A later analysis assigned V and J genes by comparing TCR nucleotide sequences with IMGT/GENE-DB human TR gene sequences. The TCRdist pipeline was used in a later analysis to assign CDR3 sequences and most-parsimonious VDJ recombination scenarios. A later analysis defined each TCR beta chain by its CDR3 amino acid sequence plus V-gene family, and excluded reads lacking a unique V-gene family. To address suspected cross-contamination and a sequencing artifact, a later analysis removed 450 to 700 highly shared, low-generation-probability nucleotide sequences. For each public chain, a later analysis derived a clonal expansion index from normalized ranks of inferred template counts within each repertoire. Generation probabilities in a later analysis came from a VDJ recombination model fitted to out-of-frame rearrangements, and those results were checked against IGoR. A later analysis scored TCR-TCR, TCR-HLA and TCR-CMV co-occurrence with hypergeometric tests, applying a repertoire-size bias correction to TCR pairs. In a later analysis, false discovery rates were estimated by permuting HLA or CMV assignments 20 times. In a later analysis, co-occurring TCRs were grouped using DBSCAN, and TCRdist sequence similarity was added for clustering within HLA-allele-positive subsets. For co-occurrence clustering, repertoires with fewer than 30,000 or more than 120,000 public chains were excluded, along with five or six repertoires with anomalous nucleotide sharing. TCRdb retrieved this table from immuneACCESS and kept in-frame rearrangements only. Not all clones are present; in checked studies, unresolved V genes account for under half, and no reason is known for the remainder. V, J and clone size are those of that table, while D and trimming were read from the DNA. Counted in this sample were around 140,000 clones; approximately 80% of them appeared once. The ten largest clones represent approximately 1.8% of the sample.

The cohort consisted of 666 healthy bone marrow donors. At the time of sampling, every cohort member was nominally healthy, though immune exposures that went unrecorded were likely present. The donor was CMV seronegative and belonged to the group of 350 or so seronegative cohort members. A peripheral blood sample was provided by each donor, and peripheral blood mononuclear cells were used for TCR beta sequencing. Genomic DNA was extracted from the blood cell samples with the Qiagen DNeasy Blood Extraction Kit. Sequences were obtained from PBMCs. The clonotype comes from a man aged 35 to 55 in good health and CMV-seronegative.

The CDR3 sequence is CASNNFFKDSAETQYF. The DNA sequence is as follows: TGTGCCAGCAACAACTTCTTCAAGGACAGTGCAGAGACCCAGTACTTC. The V and J segments used are TRBV21-1 and TRBJ2-5; the DNA was not compared with TRBD1, the D call given in the table. TRBV21-1 is a pseudogene locus. The cysteine opens and the phenylalanine closes a CDR3 of 16 amino acids. Just the 48-base CDR3 DNA is kept, in frame starting at base 1.